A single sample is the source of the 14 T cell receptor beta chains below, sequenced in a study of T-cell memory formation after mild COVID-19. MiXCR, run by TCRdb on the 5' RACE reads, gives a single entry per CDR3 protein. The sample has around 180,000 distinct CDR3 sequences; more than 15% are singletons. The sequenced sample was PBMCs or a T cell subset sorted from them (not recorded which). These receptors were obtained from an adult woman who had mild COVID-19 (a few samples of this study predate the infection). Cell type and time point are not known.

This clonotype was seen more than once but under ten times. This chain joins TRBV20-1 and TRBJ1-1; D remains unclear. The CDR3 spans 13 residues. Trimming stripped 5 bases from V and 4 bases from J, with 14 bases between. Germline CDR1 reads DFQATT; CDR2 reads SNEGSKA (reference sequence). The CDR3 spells CSAGRGVVTEAFF. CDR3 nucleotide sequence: TGCAGTGCTGGACGAGGAGTCGTCACTGAAGCTTTCTTT.

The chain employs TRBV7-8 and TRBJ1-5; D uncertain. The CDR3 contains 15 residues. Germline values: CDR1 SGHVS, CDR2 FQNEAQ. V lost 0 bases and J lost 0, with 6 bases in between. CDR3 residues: CASSLAATSNQPQHF. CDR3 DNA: TGTGCCAGCAGCTTAGCTGCGACTAGCAATCAGCCCCAGCATTTT. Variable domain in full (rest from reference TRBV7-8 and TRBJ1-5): GAGVSQSPRYKVAKRGQDVALRCDPISGHVSLFWYQQALGQGPEFLTYFQNEAQLDKSGLPSDRFFAERPEGSVSTLKIQRTQQEDSAVYLCASSLAATSNQPQHFGDGTRLSIL.

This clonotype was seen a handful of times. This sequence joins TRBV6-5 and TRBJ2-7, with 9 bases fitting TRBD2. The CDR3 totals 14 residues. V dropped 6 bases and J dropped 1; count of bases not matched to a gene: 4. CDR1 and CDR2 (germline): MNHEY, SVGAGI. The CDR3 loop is CASRPGLASYEQYF. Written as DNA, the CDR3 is TGTGCCAGCAGACCCGGACTAGCGTCCTACGAGCAGTACTTC.

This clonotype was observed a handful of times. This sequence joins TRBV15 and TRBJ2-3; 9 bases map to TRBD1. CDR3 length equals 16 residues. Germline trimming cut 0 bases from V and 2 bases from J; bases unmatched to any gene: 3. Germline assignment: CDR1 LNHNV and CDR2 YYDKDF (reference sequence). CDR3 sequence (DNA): TGTGCCACCAGCAGAGAAGGACAGGGGACCACAGATACGCAGTATTTT. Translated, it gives CATSREGQGTTDTQYF.

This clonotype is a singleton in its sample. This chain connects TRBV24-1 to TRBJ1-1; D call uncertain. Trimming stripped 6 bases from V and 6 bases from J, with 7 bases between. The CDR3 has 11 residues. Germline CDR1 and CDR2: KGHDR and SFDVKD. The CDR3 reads CATSRGPEAFF. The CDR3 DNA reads TGTGCCACCAGTCGAGGGCCTGAAGCTTTCTTT.

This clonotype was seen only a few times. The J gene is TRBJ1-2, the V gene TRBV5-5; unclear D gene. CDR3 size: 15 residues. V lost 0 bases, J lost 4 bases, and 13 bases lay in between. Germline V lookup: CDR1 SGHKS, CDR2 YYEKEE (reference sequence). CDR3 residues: CASSLDGRIRYGYTF. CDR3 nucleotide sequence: TGTGCCAGCAGCTTGGATGGCAGAATACGCTATGGCTACACCTTC.

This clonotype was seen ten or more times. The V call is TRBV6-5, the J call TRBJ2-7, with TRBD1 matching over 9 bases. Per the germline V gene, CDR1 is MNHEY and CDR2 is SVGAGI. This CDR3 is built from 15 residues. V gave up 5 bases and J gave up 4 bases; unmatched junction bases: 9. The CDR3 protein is CASSEAGTGKYEQYF. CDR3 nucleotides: TGTGCCAGCAGTGAAGCCGGGACAGGGAAGTACGAGCAGTACTTC.

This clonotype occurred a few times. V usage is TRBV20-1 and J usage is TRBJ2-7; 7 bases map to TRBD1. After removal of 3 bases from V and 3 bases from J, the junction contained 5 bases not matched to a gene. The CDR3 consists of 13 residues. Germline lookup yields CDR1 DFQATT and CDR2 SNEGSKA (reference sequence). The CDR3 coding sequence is TGCAGTGCTAGGACAGGGATCCGCTACGAGCAGTACTTC. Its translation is CSARTGIRYEQYF.

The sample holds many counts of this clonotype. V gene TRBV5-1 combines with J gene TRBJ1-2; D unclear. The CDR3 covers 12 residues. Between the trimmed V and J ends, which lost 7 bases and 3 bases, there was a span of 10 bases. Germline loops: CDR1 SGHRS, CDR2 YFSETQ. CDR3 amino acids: CASGSRDYGYTF. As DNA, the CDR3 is TGCGCCAGCGGTTCCCGGGACTATGGCTACACCTTC.

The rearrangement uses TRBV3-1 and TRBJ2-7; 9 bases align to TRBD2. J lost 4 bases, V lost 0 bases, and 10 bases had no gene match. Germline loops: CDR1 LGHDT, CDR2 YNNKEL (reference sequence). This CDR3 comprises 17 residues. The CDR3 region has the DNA TGTGCCAGCAGCCAAGAAAGGAGGATAGCGGGGGTATACGAGCAGTACTTC. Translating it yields CASSQERRIAGVYEQYF.

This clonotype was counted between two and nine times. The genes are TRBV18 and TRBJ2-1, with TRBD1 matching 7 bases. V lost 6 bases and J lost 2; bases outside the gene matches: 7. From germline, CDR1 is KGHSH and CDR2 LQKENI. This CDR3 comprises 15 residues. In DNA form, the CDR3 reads TGTGCCAGCTCGCCCGCCGGGACAGCCTACAATGAGCAGTTCTTC. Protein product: CASSPAGTAYNEQFF. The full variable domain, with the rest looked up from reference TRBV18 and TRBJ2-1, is NAGVMQNPRHLVRRRGQEARLRCSPMKGHSHVYWYRQLPEEGLKFMVYLQKENIIDESGMPKERFSAEFPKEGPSILRIQQVVRGDSAAYFCASSPAGTAYNEQFFGPGTRLTVL.

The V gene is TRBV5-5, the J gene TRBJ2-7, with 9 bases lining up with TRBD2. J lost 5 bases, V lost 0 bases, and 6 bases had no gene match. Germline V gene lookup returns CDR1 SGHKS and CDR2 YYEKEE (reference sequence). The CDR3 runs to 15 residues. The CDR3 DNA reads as TGTGCCAGCAGCTTGGTGGCTAGCGGGACCCACGAGCAGTACTTC. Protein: CASSLVASGTHEQYF.

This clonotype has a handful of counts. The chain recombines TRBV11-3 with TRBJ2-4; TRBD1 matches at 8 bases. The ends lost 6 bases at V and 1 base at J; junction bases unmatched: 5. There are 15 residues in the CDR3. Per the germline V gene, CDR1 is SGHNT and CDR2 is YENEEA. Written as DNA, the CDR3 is TGTGCCAGCAGTCGACAGGGGTGGGCCAAAAACATTCAGTACTTC. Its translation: CASSRQGWAKNIQYF.

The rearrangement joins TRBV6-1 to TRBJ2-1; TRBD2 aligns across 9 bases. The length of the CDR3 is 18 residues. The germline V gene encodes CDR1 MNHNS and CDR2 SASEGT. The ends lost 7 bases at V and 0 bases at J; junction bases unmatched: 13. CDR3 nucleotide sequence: TGTGCCAGCACCCCAGGGAGCGGGGGGCGGAGCTCCTACAATGAGCAGTTCTTC. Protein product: CASTPGSGGRSSYNEQFF.